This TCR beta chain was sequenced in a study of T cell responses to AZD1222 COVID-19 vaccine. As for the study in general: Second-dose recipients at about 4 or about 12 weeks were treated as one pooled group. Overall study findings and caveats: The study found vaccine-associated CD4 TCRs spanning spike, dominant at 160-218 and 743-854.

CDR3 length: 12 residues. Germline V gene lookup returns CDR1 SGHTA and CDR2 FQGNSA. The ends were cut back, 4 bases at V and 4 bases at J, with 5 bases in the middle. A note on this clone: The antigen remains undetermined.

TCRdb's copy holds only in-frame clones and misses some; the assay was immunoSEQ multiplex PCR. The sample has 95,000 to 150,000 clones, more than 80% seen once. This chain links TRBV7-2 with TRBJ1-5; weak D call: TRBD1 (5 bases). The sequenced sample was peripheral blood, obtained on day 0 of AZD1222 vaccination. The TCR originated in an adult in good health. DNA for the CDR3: TGTGCCAGCAGCTCAGGGAATCAGCCCCAGCATTTT. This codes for CASSSGNQPQHF.